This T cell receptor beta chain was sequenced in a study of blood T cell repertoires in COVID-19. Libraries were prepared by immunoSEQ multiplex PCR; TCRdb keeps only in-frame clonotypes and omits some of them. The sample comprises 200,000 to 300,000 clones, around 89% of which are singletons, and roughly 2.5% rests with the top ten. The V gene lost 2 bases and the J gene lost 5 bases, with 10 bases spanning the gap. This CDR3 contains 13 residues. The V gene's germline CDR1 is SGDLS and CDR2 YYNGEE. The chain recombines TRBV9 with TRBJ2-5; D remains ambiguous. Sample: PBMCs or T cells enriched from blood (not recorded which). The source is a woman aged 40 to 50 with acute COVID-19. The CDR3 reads CASSVSLRETQYF. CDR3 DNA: TGTGCCAGCAGCGTGTCCCTTCGGGAGACCCAGTACTTC.